This T cell receptor beta chain was found in a study of cytomegalovirus exposure and HLA in healthy donors. The CDR3 is 15 residues long. V dropped 5 bases and J dropped 8; count of bases not matched to a gene: 13. The germline gives CDR1 SEHNR, CDR2 FQNEAQ (reference sequence). The PCR used 60 Vbeta and 13 Jbeta primers. The table came from immunoSEQ multiplex PCR; TCRdb's copy has only in-frame clones and leaves some out. The repertoire has about 73,000 clones, 65% to 85% of them found once; the top ten carry 9.5% to 15%. To note about this clone: Its antigen remains unknown.

General study points: One variant, a missense change in DCLRE1C, was linked in a later analysis to TCR beta V- and J-gene trimming.

The donors were healthy bone marrow donors. The chain joins TRBV7-9 to TRBJ1-2, with 8 bases that match TRBD1. The sample taken for sequencing was PBMCs. This TCR was recovered from a man in his 70s in good health and CMV-seronegative. CDR3 sequence (DNA): TGTGCCAGCAGCCGCGACAGGGGCCAACTATGGGGCTACACCTTC. Its translation: CASSRDRGQLWGYTF.